These T cell receptor beta chains were read from a single sample in a study of response to subunit inactivated influenza vaccine. TCRdb ran MiXCR on the RT-PCR reads and lists one entry per CDR3 protein. The data show 610,000 or so distinct CDR3 sequences, with 14% seen just once and 11% held by the top ten. Sequencing was performed on PBMCs from blood, taken roughly 12 days after vaccination. The receptors originated from a man aged 50 to 60 who received an inactivated influenza vaccine. Each CDR3 is given without its conserved first and last residue.

TRBV6-5	TRBJ1-2	ASSSTVLTSSHYT
TRBV14	TRBJ1-6	ASSHYGTRGSPLH
TRBV12-3/TRBV12-4	TRBJ2-1	ASSLEGQGINEQF
TRBV4-2	TRBJ2-7	ASSQAASGRYEQY
TRBV5-5	TRBJ2-2	ASSLGQGIGARELF
TRBV7-3	TRBJ2-2	ASSFSGRANTGELF
TRBV24-1	TRBJ2-5	ATSDPDSQETQY
TRBV5-1	TRBJ2-3	ASGNSGESTDTQY
TRBV7-7	TRBJ1-1	ASSSGRGTEAF
TRBV7-2	TRBJ2-6	ASSLFTSASGANVLT
TRBV12-3/TRBV12-4	TRBJ1-4	ASSLPDPSGEKLF
TRBV15	TRBJ2-2	ATSRVRVNTGELF
TRBV6-2/TRBV6-3	TRBJ1-4	ASRPGTALNEKLF